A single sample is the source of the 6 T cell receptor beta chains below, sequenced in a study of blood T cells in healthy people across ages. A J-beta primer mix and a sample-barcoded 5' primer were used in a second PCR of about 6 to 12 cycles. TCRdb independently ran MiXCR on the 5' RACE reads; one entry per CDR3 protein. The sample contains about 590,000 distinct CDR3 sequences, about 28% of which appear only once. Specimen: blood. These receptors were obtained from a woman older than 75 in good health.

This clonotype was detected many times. CDR3 in DNA: TGTGCCAGCAGCTTAGGGACTTACTCCTACAATGAGCAGTTCTTC. Amino acids: CASSLGTYSYNEQFF. This chain joins TRBV7-2 and TRBJ2-1, with D possibly being TRBD2 (5 bases). The germline V and J ends were trimmed by 1 base and 0 bases, with 7 bases remaining between them. This CDR3 has 15 residues. Germline V gives CDR1 SGHTA, CDR2 FQGNSA.

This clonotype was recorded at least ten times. The CDR3 here is CASRPEGVGETQYF. The DNA of the CDR3 is TGTGCCAGCAGACCCGAGGGGGTCGGAGAGACCCAGTACTTC. The genes are TRBV27 and TRBJ2-5; perhaps TRBD1 as D (6 bases). Germline assignment: CDR1 MNHEY and CDR2 SMNVEV (reference sequence). The CDR3 spans 14 residues. V lost 6 bases and J lost 4, with 15 bases in between.

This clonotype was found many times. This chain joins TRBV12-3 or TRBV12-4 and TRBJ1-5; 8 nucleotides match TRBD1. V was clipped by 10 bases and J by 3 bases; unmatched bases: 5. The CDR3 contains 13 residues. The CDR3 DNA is TGTGCCACCGGGACAGGTTTCAATCAGCCCCAGCATTTT. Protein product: CATGTGFNQPQHF.

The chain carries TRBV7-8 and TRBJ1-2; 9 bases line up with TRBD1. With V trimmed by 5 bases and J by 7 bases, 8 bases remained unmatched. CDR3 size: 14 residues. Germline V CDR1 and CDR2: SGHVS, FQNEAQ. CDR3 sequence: CASSTGGAVGGYTF. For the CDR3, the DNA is TGTGCCAGCAGCACAGGGGGCGCCGTGGGTGGCTACACCTTC.

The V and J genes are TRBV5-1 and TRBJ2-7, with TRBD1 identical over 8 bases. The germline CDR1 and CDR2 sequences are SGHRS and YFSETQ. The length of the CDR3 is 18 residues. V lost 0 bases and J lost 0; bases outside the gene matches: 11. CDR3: CASSLEGQGYSSSYEQYF. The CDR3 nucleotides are TGCGCCAGCAGCTTGGAAGGACAGGGTTATAGTAGCTCCTACGAGCAGTACTTC.

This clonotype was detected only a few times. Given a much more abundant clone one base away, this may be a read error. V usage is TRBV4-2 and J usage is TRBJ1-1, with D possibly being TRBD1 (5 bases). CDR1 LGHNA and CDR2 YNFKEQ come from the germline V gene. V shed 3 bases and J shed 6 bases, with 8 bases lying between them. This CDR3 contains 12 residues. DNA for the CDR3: TGTGCCAGCAGCCAGGGACTCGCTGAAGCTTTCTTT. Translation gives CASSQGLAEAFF.